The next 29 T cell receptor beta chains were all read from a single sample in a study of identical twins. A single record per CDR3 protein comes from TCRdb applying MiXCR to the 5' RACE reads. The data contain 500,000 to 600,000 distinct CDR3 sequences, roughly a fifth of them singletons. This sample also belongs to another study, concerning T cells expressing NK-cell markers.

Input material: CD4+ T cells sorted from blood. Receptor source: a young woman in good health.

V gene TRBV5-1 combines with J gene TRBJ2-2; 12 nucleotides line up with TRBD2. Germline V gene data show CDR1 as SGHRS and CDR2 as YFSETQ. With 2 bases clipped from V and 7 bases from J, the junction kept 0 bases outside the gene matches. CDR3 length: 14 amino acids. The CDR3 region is CASSLLAGGGELFF. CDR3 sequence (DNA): TGCGCCAGCAGCTTACTAGCGGGAGGCGGGGAGCTGTTTTTT.

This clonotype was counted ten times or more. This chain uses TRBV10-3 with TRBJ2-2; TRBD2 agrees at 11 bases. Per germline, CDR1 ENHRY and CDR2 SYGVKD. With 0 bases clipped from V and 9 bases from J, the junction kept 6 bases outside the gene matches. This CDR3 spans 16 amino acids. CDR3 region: CAISESRLAGGRELFF. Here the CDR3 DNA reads TGTGCCATCAGTGAGTCGCGGCTAGCGGGAGGCCGGGAGCTGTTTTTT.

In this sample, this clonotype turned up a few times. The CDR3 bases are TGTGCCAGCAGTACGAAGGGACCGGGGTATAATGCAGATACGCAGTATTTT. The encoded protein is CASSTKGPGYNADTQYF. V usage is TRBV25-1 and J usage is TRBJ2-3, with D perhaps matching TRBD1 or TRBD2 (5 bases each). Germline-derived CDR1 and CDR2 are MGHDK and SYGVNS. The CDR3 loop spans 17 amino acids. Trimming pared 5 bases from V and 4 bases from J, leaving 22 bases between.

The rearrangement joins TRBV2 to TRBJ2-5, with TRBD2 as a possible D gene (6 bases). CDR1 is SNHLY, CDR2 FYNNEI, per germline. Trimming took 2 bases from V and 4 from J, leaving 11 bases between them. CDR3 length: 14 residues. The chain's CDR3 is CASSESEGRETQYF. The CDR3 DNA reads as TGTGCCAGCAGTGAATCGGAGGGCAGAGAGACCCAGTACTTC.

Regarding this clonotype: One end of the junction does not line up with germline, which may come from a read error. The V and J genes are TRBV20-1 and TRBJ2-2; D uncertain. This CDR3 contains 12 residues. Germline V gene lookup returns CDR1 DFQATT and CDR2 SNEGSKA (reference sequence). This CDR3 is CSARDIPGELFF. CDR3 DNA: TGCAGTGCTAGAGACATCCCCGGCGAGCTGTTTTTT.

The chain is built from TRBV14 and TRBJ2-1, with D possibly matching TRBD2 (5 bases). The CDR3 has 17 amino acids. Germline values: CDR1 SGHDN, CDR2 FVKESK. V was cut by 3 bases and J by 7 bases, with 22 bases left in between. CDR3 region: CASSQRRGRGGLNEQFF. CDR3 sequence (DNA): TGTGCCAGCAGCCAGAGGCGCGGTAGAGGAGGATTAAATGAGCAGTTCTTC.

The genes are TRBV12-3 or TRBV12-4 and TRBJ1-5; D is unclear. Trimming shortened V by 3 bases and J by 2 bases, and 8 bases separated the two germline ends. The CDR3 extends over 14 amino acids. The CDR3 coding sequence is TGTGCCAGCAGTTTGACGAGAGGCAATCAGCCCCAGCATTTT. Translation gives CASSLTRGNQPQHF.

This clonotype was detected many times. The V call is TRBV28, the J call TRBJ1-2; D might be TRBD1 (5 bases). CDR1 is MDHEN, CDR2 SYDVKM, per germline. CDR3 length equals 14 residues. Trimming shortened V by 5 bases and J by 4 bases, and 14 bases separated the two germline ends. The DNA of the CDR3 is TGTGCCAGCAGTCAGCAGGGTTCTGGCTATGGCTACACCTTC. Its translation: CASSQQGSGYGYTF.

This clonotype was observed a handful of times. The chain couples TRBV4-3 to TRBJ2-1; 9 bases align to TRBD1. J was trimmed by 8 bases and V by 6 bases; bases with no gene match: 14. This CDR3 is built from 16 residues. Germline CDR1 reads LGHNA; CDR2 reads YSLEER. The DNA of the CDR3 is TGCGCCAGCAGTCTCTCCCGGGACAGGGAACTAGATGAGCAGTTCTTC. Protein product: CASSLSRDRELDEQFF.

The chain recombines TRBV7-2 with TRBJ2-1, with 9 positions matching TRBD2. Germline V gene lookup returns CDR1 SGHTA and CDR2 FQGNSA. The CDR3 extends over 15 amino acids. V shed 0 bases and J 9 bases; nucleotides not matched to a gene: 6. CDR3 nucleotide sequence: TGTGCCAGCAGCTTAGCGCCTATTAGCGGGGGTGAGCAGTTCTTC. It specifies CASSLAPISGGEQFF.

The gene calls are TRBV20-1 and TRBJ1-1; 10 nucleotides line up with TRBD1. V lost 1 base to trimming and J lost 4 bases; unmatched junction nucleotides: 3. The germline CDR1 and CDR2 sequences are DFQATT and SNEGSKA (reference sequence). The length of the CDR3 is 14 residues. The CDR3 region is CSARGQGAGTEAFF. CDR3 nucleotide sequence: TGCAGTGCTAGAGGACAGGGGGCGGGCACTGAAGCTTTCTTT.

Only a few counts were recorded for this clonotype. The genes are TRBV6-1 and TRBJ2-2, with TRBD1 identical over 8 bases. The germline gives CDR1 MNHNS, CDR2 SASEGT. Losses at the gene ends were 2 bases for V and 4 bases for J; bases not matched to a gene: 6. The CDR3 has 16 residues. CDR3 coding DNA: TGTGCCAGCAGTGAACTACAGGGGGTTAGCACCGGGGAGCTGTTTTTT. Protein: CASSELQGVSTGELFF.

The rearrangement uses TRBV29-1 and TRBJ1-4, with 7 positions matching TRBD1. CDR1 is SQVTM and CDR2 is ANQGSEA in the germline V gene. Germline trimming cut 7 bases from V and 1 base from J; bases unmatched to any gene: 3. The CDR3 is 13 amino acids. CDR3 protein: CSARTGTNEKLFF. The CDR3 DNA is TGCAGCGCACGGACAGGAACTAATGAAAAACTGTTTTTT.

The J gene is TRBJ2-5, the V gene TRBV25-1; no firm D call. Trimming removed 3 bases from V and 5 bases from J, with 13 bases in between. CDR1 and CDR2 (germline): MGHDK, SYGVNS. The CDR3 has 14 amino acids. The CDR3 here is CASSDSGPWETQYF. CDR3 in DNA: TGTGCCAGCAGTGATTCGGGTCCCTGGGAGACCCAGTACTTC.

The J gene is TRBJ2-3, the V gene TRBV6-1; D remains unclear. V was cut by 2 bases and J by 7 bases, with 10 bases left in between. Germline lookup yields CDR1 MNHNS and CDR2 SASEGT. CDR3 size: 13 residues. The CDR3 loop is CASSEPPPYTQYF. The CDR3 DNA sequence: TGTGCCAGCAGTGAACCCCCTCCATATACGCAGTATTTT.

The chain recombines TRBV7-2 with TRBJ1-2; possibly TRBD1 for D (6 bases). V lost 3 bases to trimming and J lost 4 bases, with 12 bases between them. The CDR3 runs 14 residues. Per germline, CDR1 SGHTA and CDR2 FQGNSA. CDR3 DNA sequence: TGTGCCAGCAGCTTGGGCAGGACAGCCTATGGCTACACCTTC. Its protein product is CASSLGRTAYGYTF.

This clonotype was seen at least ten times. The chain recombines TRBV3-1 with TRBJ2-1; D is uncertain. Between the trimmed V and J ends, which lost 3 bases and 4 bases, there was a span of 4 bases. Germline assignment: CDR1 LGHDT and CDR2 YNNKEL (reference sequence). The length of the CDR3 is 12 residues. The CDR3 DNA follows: TGTGCCAGCAGCCAGGGGTACAATGAGCAGTTCTTC. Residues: CASSQGYNEQFF.

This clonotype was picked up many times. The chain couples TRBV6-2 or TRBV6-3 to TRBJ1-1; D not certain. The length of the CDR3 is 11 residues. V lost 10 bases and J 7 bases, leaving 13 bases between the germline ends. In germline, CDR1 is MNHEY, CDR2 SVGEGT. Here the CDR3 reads CATREVSEAFF. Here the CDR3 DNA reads TGTGCCACGAGGGAAGTAAGTGAAGCTTTCTTT.

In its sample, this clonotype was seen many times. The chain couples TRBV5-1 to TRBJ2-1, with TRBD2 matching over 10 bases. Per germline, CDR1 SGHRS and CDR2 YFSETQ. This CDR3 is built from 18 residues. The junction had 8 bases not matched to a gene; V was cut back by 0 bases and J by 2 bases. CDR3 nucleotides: TGCGCCAGCAGCTTGGAAGTAACTAGCGGGACCACCTACAATGAGCAGTTCTTC. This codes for CASSLEVTSGTTYNEQFF.

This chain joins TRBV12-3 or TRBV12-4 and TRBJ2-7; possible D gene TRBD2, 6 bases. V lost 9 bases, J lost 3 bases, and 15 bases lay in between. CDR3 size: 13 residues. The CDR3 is CARSSEYYYEQYF. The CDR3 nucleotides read TGTGCCAGATCTAGCGAGTACTACTACGAGCAGTACTTC.

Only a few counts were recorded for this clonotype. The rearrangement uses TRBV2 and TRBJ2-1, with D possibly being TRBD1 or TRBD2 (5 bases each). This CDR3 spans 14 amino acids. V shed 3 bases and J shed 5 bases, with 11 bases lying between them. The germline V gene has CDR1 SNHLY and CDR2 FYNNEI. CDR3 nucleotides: TGTGCCAGCAGTGAGACCGGGACGAACAATGAGCAGTTCTTC. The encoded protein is CASSETGTNNEQFF.

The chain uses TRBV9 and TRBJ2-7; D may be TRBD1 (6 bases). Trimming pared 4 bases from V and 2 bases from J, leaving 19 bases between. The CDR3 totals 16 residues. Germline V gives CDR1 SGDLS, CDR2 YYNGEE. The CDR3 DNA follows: TGTGCCAGCAGCACCTCGGTGGGGGCGCTTCCCTACGAGCAGTACTTC. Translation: CASSTSVGALPYEQYF. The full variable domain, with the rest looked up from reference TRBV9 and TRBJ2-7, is DSGVTQTPKHLITATGQRVTLRCSPRSGDLSVYWYQQSLDQGLQFLIQYYNGEERAKGNILERFSAQQFPDLHSELNLSSLELGDSALYFCASSTSVGALPYEQYFGPGTRLTVT.

The DNA of the CDR3 is TGCGCCAGCAGTGTCCTAGCGGGGCCCACAGATACGCAGTATTTT. Amino acid sequence: CASSVLAGPTDTQYF. The gene calls are TRBV10-1 and TRBJ2-3; 9 positions match TRBD2. V shed 4 bases and J 2 bases; nucleotides not matched to a gene: 4. Germline values: CDR1 WNHNN, CDR2 SYGVQD (reference sequence). The CDR3 covers 15 residues.

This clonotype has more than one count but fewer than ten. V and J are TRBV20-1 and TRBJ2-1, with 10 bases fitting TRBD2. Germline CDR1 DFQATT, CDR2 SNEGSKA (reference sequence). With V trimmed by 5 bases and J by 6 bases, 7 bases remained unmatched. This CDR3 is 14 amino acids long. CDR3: CSAGKRGGRNEQFF. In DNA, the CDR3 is TGCAGTGCTGGAAAGCGGGGGGGACGCAATGAGCAGTTCTTC.

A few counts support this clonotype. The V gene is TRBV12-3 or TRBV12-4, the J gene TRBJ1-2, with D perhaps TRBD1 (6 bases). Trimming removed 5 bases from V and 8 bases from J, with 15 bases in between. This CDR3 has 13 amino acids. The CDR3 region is CASSPSTGSGYTF. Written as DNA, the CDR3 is TGTGCCAGCAGTCCATCGACAGGTTCCGGCTACACCTTC.

The CDR3 region has the DNA TGTGCCAGCAGTTTATGGGGCAAGGAAAAACTGTTTTTT. It encodes CASSLWGKEKLFF. The V call is TRBV12-3 or TRBV12-4, the J call TRBJ1-4; possible D gene TRBD1, 5 bases. CDR3 length: 13 amino acids. Trimming took off 2 bases at V and 8 bases at J, with 9 bases between the two ends.

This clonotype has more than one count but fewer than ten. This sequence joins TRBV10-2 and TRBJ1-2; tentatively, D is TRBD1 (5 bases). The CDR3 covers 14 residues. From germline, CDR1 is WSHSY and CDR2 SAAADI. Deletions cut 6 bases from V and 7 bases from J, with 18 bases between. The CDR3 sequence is CASSPRAPLVGYTF. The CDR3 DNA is TGCGCCAGCAGCCCCAGGGCGCCCCTGGTTGGCTACACCTTC.

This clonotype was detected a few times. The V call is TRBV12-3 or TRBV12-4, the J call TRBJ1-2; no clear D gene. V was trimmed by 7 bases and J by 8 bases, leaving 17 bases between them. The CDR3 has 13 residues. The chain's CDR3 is CASTSRSTKGYTF. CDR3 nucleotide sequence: TGTGCCAGCACCTCGCGATCGACGAAGGGCTACACCTTC.

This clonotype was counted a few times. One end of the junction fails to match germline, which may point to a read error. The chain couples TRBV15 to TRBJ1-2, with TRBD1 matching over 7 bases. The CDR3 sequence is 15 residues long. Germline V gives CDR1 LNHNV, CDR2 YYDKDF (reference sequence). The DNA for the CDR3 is TGCGCCACCAGCAGGGACACGGGACAGAGCTATGGCTACACCTTC. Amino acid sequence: CATSRDTGQSYGYTF.